This T cell receptor beta chain was profiled in a study of read filtering for tumor transcriptome and immune sequencing. Study overall: DNase treatment preceded whole-transcriptome library preparation.

Remarks on this clonotype: A clone one base away is much larger, so this may be a read error.

Molecular barcoded adaptors covering alpha/delta and beta/gamma chains were used on approximately 440 ng RNA. TCRdb re-analysed the reads in MiXCR, keeping a single row per CDR3 protein. The sample lists around 140,000 distinct CDR3 sequences, about 13% occurring once. Germline V CDR1 and CDR2: SNHLY, FYNNEI. The CDR3 loop spans 15 amino acids. Trimming removed 4 bases from V and 0 bases from J, with 13 bases in between. Every patient had bone marrow sampled while the disease was active. Sequenced: a population of CD138-negative cells sorted from bone marrow. This chain connects TRBV2 to TRBJ2-7; tentative D call: TRBD2 (5 bases). The origin of this receptor is a donor at least 40 years old with multiple myeloma. Here the CDR3 DNA reads TGTGCCAGCAGTGGGGGAGACGGCTCCTCCTACGAGCAGTACTTC. Translating it yields CASSGGDGSSYEQYF.